These 6 T cell receptor beta chains were all obtained from the same sample, sequenced in a study of blood T cell repertoires in COVID-19. Some clones are missing from TCRdb's copy, which holds only in-frame ones; the method was immunoSEQ multiplex PCR. The sample consists of 55,000 to 80,000 clones, 82% of them appearing once. Source material: peripheral blood. These receptors all come from a man older than 75 with active COVID-19.

CDR3 DNA: TGTGCCAGCAGCGTTGGAGGAACTGGAAACACCATATATTTT. This sequence encodes CASSVGGTGNTIYF. This chain connects TRBV9 to TRBJ1-3; D remains ambiguous. There are 14 residues in the CDR3. CDR1 is SGDLS and CDR2 is YYNGEE in the germline V gene. V lost 2 bases, J lost 2 bases, and 8 bases lay in between. Full variable domain (remainder filled in from reference TRBV9 and TRBJ1-3): DSGVTQTPKHLITATGQRVTLRCSPRSGDLSVYWYQQSLDQGLQFLIQYYNGEERAKGNILERFSAQQFPDLHSELNLSSLELGDSALYFCASSVGGTGNTIYFGEGSWLTVV.

The chain employs TRBV28 and TRBJ2-5; D possibly corresponds to TRBD1 (6 bases). There are 13 residues in the CDR3. Trimming cost V 6 bases and J 4 bases, with 12 bases left between them. Germline V gene data show CDR1 as MDHEN and CDR2 as SYDVKM. The DNA for the CDR3 is TGTGCCAGCAGATCAGGGGTGGCAGAGACCCAGTACTTC. Encoded protein: CASRSGVAETQYF.

The J gene is TRBJ2-3, the V gene TRBV7-9; 7 nucleotides agree with TRBD1. The CDR3 sequence is 16 residues long. Looked up from germline, CDR1 is SEHNR and CDR2 is FQNEAQ (reference sequence). Trimming cost V 5 bases and J 2 bases; bases outside gene matches: 10. The CDR3 DNA reads as TGTGCCAGCAGCCCACGAGGGGACAGAGCCACAGATACGCAGTATTTT. Protein product: CASSPRGDRATDTQYF.

In DNA form, the CDR3 reads TGTGCCAGCAGCCAGCTGTCCAGGGACACTGAAGCTTTCTTT. Its protein is CASSQLSRDTEAFF. The rearrangement links TRBV7-8 to TRBJ1-1; tentative D call: TRBD1 (5 bases). The V gene lost 5 bases and the J gene lost 3 bases, with 13 bases spanning the gap. The CDR3 is 14 amino acids. CDR1 is SGHVS, CDR2 FQNEAQ, per germline. Full variable domain (remainder filled in from reference TRBV7-8 and TRBJ1-1): GAGVSQSPRYKVAKRGQDVALRCDPISGHVSLFWYQQALGQGPEFLTYFQNEAQLDKSGLPSDRFFAERPEGSVSTLKIQRTQQEDSAVYLCASSQLSRDTEAFFGQGTRLTVV.

This chain uses TRBV6-5 with TRBJ1-1; D remains ambiguous. The V gene lost 5 bases and the J gene lost 8 bases, with 15 bases spanning the gap. The CDR3 length is 13 residues. In germline, CDR1 is MNHEY, CDR2 SVGAGI. The CDR3 bases are TGTGCCAGCAGTACACGACTTACCCAGGAAGCTTTCTTT. This sequence encodes CASSTRLTQEAFF.

The chain recombines TRBV9 with TRBJ1-3, with TRBD1 matching 9 bases. The CDR3 spans 16 residues. The germline V gene encodes CDR1 SGDLS and CDR2 YYNGEE. The V gene end was trimmed by 3 bases and the J gene end by 3 bases; junction bases not matched to a gene: 7. The CDR3 region is CASSGHGTGYGNTIYF. As DNA, the CDR3 is TGTGCCAGCAGCGGACACGGGACAGGGTATGGAAACACCATATATTTT.